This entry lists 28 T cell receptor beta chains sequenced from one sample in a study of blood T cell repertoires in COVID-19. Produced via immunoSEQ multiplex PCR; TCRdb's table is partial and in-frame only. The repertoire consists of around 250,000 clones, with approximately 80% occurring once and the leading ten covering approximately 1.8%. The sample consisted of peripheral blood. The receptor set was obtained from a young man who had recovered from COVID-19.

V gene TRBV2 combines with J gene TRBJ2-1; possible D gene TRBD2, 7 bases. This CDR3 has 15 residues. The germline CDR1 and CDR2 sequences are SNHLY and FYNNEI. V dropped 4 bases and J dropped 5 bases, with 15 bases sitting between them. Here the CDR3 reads CASSVWGGGHNEQFF. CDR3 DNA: TGTGCCAGCAGTGTATGGGGAGGGGGTCACAATGAGCAGTTCTTC.

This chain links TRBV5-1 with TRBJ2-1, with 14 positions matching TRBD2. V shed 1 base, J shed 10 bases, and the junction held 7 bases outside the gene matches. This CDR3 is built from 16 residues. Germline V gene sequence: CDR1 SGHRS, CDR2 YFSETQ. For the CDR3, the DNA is TGCGCCAGCAGCTTGTCCGGACTAGCGGGGGGACGGGAGCAGTTCTTC. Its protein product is CASSLSGLAGGREQFF.

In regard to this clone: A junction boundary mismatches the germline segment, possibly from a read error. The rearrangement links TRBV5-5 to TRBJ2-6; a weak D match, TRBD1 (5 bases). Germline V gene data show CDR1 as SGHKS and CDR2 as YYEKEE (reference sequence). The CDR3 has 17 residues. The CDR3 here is CASSLLGYASGANILTF. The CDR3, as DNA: TGTGCCAGCAGCTTGTTAGGGTACGCCTCTGGGGCCAACATCCTGACTTTC. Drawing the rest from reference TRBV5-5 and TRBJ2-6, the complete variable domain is DAGVTQSPTHLIKTRGQQVTLRCSPISGHKSVSWYQQVLGQGPQFIFQYYEKEERGRGNFPDRFSARQFPNYSSELNVNALLLGDSALYLCASSLLGYASGANILTFGAGSRLTVL.

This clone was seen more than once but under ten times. The chain's CDR3 is CASSDRRDSSYEQYF. In DNA form, the CDR3 reads TGTGCCAGCAGCGACCGGCGGGACAGTAGCTACGAGCAGTACTTC. The chain uses TRBV7-8 and TRBJ2-7, with a possible D match to TRBD1 (7 bases). Germline V lookup: CDR1 SGHVS, CDR2 FQNEAQ. The CDR3 length is 15 residues. V lost 5 bases to trimming and J lost 3 bases, with 17 bases between them.

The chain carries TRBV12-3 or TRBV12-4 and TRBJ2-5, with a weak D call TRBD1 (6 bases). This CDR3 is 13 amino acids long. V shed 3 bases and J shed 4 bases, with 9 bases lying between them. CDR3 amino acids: CASSFIGGETQYF. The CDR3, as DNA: TGTGCCAGCAGTTTCATAGGGGGAGAGACCCAGTACTTC.

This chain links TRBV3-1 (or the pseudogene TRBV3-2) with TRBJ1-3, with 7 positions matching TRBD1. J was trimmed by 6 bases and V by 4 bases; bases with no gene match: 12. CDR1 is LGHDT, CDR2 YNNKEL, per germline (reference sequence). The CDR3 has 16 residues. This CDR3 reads CASSLSLRQGLNTIYF. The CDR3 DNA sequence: TGTGCCAGCAGCCTCTCCCTCCGACAGGGACTAAACACCATATATTTT.

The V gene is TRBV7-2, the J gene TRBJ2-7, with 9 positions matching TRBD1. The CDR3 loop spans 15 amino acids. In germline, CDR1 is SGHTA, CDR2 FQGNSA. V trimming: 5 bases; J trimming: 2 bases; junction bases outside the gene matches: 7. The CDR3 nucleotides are TGTGCCAGCAGCCCCTTGGACAGGGGAACCTACGAGCAGTACTTC. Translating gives CASSPLDRGTYEQYF.

The CDR3 here is CASSLRLESYEQYF. For the CDR3, the DNA is TGTGCCAGCAGCTTACGGTTAGAATCCTACGAGCAGTACTTC. The rearrangement links TRBV7-2 to TRBJ2-7; D unclear. Trimming stripped 2 bases from V and 1 base from J, with 9 bases between. Per germline, CDR1 SGHTA and CDR2 FQGNSA. This CDR3 is built from 14 residues.

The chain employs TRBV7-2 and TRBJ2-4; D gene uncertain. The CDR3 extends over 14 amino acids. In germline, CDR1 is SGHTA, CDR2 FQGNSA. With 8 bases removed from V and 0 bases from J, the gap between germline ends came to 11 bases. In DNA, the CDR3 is TGTGCCAGCGGAATTGGGCTAGCCAAAAACATTCAGTACTTC. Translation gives CASGIGLAKNIQYF.

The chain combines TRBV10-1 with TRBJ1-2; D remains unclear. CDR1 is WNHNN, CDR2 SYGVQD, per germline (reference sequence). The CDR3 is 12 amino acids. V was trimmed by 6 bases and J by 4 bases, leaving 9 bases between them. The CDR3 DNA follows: TGCGCCAGCAGCCAGTATTCCTATGGCTACACCTTC. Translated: CASSQYSYGYTF.

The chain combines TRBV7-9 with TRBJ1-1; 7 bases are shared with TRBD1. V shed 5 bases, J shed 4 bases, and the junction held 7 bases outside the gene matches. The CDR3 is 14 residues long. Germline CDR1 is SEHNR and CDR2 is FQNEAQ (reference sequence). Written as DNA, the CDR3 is TGTGCCAGCAGCGCCAACAGGGGTGGCACTGAAGCTTTCTTT. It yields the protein CASSANRGGTEAFF. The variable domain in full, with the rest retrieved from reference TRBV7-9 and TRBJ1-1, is DTGVSQNPRHKITKRGQNVTFRCDPISEHNRLYWYRQTLGQGPEFLTYFQNEAQLEKSRLLSDRFSAERPKGSFSTLEIQRTEQGDSAMYLCASSANRGGTEAFFGQGTRLTVV.

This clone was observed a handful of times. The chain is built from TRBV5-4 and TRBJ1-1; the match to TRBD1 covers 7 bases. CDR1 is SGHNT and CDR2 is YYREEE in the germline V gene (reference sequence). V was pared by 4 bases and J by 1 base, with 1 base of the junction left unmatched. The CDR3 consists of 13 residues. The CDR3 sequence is CASSRDRNTEAFF. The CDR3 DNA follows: TGTGCCAGCAGCCGGGACAGGAACACTGAAGCTTTCTTT.

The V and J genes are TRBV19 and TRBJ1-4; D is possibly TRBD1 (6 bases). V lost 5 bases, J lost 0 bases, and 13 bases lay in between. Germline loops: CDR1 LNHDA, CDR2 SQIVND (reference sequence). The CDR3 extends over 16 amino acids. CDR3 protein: CASSSRGPPTNEKLFF. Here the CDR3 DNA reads TGTGCCAGTAGTTCGCGGGGGCCTCCAACTAATGAAAAACTGTTTTTT.

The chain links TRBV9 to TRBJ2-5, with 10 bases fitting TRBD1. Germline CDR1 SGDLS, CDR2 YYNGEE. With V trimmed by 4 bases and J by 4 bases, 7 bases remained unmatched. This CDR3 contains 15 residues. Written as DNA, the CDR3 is TGTGCCAGCAGCCGCCAGACAGGGGGCGGAGAGACCCAGTACTTC. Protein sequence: CASSRQTGGGETQYF. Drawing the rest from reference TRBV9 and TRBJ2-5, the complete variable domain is DSGVTQTPKHLITATGQRVTLRCSPRSGDLSVYWYQQSLDQGLQFLIQYYNGEERAKGNILERFSAQQFPDLHSELNLSSLELGDSALYFCASSRQTGGGETQYFGPGTRLLVL.

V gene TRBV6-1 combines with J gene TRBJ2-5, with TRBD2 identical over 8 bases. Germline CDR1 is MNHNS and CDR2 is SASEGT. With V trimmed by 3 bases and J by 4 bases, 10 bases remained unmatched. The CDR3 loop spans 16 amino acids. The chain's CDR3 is CASSDQRGRGVETQYF. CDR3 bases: TGTGCCAGCAGTGACCAGCGGGGGCGGGGGGTAGAGACCCAGTACTTC.

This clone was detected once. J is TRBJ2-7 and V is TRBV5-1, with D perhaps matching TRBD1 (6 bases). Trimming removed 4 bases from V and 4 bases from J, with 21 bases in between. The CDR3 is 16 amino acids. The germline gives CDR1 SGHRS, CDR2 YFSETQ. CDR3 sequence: CASSIRGPGDSYEQYF. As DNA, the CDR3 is TGCGCCAGCAGCATCAGGGGCCCCGGGGATTCATACGAGCAGTACTTC.

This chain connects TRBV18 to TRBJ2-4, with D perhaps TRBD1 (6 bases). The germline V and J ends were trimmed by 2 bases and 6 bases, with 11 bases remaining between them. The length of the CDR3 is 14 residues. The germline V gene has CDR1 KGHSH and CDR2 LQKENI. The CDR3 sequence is CASSPAGARNIQYF. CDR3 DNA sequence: TGTGCCAGCTCACCAGCAGGGGCGCGAAACATTCAGTACTTC. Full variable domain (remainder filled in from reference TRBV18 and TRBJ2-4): NAGVMQNPRHLVRRRGQEARLRCSPMKGHSHVYWYRQLPEEGLKFMVYLQKENIIDESGMPKERFSAEFPKEGPSILRIQQVVRGDSAAYFCASSPAGARNIQYFGAGTRLSVL.

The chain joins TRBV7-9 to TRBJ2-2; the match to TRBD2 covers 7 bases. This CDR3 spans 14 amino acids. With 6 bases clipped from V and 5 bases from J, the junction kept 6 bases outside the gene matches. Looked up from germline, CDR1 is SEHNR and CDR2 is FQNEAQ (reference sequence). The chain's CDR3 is CASRGRGETGELFF. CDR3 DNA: TGTGCCAGCAGGGGACGGGGGGAAACCGGGGAGCTGTTTTTT.

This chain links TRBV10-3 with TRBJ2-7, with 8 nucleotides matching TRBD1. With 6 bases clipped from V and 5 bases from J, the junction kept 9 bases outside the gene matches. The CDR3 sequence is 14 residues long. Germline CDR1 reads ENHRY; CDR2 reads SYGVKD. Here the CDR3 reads CAIRPDRELHEQYF. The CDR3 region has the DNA TGTGCCATCAGGCCGGACAGGGAGTTACACGAGCAGTACTTC.

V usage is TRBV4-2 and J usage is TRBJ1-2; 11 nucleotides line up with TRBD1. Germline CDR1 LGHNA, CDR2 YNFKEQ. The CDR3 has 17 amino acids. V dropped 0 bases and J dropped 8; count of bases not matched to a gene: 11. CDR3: CASSQDSVRTGGDGYTF. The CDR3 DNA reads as TGTGCCAGCAGCCAAGATTCCGTTCGGACAGGGGGCGACGGCTACACCTTC.

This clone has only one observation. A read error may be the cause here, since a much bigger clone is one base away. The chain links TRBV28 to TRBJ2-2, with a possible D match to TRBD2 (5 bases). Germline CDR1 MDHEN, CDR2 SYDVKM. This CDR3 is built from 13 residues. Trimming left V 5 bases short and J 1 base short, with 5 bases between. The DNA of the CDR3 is TGTGCCAGCAGTGCGGGGAACACCGGGGAGCTGTTTTTT. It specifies CASSAGNTGELFF.

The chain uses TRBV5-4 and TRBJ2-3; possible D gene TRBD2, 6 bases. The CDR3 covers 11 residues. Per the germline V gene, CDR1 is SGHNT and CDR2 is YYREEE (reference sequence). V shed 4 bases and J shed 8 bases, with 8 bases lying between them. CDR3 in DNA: TGTGCCAGCAGCCTCGGGGGTACGCAGTATTTT. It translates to CASSLGGTQYF.

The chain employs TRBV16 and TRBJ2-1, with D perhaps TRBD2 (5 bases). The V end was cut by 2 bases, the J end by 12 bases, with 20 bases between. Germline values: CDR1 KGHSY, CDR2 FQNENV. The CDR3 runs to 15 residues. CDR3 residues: CASSQASGYGLGQFF. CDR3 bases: TGTGCCAGCAGCCAAGCTTCGGGGTATGGACTGGGGCAGTTCTTC.

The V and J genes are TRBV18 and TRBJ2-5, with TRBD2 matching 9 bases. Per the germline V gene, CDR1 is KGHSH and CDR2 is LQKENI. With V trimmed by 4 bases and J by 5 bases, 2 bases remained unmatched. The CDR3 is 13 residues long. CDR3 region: CASSLAGVETQYF. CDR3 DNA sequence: TGTGCCAGCTCACTAGCGGGGGTTGAGACCCAGTACTTC.

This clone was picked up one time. DNA of the CDR3: TGCGCCAGCAGCTTGGGGACTAGTTCCGTCAATGAGCAGTTCTTC. This sequence encodes CASSLGTSSVNEQFF. V is TRBV5-1 and J is TRBJ2-1; 7 bases are shared with TRBD2. The V segment lost 0 bases and the J segment 6 bases; nucleotides outside the gene matches: 6. CDR1 and CDR2 from the germline V gene are SGHRS and YFSETQ. This CDR3 has 15 residues.

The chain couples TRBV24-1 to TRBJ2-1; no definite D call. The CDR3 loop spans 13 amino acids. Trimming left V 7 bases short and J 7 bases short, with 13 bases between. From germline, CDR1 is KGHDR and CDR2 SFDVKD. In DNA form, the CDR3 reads TGTGCCACCAGACCCACTATAAAGAATGAGCAGTTCTTC. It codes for CATRPTIKNEQFF.

CDR3 coding DNA: TGCGCCAGCAGCCAGGGCGACTCCTACAATGAGCAGTTCTTC. This codes for CASSQGDSYNEQFF. V is TRBV4-1 and J is TRBJ2-1; no firm D call. The CDR3 has 14 amino acids. From germline, CDR1 is MGHRA and CDR2 YSYEKL. V lost 3 bases to trimming and J lost 0 bases, with 6 bases between them.

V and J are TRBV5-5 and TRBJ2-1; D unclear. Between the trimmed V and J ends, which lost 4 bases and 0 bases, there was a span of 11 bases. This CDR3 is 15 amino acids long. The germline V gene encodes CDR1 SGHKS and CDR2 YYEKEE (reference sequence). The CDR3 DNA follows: TGTGCCAGCAGCCTAGACGGAAGCTCCTACAATGAGCAGTTCTTC. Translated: CASSLDGSSYNEQFF.